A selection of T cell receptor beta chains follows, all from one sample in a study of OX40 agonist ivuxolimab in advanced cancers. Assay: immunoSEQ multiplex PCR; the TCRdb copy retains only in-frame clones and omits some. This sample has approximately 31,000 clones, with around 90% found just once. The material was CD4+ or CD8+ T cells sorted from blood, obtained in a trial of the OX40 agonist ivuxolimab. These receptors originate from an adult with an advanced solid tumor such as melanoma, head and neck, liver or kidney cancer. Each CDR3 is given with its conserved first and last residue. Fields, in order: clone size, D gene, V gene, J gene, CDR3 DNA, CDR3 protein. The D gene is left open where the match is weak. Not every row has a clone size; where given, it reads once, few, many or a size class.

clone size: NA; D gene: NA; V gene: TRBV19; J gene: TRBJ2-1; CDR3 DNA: TGTGCCAGTAGTATAACATCTTCGGGCAGCGGCTCCTACAATGAGCAGTTCTTC; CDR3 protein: CASSITSSGSGSYNEQFF
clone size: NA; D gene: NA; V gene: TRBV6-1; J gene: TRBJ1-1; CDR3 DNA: TGTGCCAGCAGTGAAGCGCCGCTGGGGAACACTGAAGCTTTCTTT; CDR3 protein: CASSEAPLGNTEAFF
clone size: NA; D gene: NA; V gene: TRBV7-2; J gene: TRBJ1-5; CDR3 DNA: TGTGCCAGCAGCTTAGAAGTCGCGGAGTTCCATCAGCCCCAGCATTTT; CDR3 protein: CASSLEVAEFHQPQHF
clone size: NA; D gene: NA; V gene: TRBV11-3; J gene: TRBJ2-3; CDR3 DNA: TGTGCCAGCAGCTTAGGAACAGATACGCAGTATTTT; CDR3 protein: CASSLGTDTQYF
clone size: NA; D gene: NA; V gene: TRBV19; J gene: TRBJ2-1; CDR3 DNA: TGTGCCAGCACCGAGAGGTCCACCTACAATGAGCAGTTCTTC; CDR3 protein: CASTERSTYNEQFF
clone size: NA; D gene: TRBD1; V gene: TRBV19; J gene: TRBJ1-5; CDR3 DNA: TGTGCCATCTCGGGACAGGGGATACAGCCCCAGCATTTT; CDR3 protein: CAISGQGIQPQHF
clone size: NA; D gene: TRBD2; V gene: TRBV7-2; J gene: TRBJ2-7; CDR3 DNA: TGTGCCAGCAGCTTAGAAACGCGGGGGGCCTCCTACGAGCAGTACTTC; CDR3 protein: CASSLETRGASYEQYF
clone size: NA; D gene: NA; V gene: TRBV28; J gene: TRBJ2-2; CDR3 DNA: TGTGCCAGCACCCGGTCGGGGACCGGGGAGCTGTTTTTT; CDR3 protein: CASTRSGTGELFF
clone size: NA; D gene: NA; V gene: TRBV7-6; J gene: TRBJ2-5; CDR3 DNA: TGTGCCAGCAGCTTATTAGGGGGACCGGCCTGGGAGACCCAGTACTTC; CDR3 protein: CASSLLGGPAWETQYF
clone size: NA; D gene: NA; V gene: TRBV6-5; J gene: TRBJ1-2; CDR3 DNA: TGTGCCAGCAGGGACGGGGGGTATGGCTACACCTTC; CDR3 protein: CASRDGGYGYTF
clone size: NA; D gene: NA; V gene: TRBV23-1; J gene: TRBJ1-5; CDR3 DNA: TGCGCCAGCAGCCAAGAGCCGGGGCTGAATCAGCCCCAGCATTTT; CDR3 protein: CASSQEPGLNQPQHF
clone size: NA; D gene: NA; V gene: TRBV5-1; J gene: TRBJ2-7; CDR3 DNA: TGCGCCAGCAGCTTGATGGACTCAAAGGAGGAGCAGTACTTC; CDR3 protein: CASSLMDSKEEQYF
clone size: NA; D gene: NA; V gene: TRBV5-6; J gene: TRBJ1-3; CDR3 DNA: TGTGCCAGCAGCTTGTGGGGGACTGGAAACACCATATATTTT; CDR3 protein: CASSLWGTGNTIYF
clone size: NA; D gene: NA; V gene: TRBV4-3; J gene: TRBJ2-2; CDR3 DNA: TGCGCCAGCAGCCAAGGGCAGGATTGGACCGGGGAGCTGTTTTTT; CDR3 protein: CASSQGQDWTGELFF
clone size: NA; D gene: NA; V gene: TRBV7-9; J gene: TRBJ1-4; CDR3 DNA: TGTGCCAGCAGCTTAGAGGGGGACTTAGGGGAAAAACTGTTTTTT; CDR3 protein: CASSLEGDLGEKLFF
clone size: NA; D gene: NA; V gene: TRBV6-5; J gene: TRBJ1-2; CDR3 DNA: TGTGCCAGCAGTTCCCTACCCCAGGAGGGGGACTATGGCTACACCTTC; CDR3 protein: CASSSLPQEGDYGYTF
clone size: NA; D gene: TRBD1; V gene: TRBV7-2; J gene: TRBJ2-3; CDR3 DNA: TGTGCCAGCAGCTTACCTGGGACAGGGGCTAGCACAGATACGCAGTATTTT; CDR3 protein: CASSLPGTGASTDTQYF
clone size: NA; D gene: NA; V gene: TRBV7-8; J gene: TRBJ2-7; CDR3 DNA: TGTGCCAGCAGCTTAGGGGCAGGCCTCTACGAGCAGTACTTC; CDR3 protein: CASSLGAGLYEQYF
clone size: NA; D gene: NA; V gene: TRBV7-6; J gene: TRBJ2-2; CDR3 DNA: TGTGCCAGCAGCTGGGGAAGGGTCGGGGAGCTGTTTTTT; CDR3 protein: CASSWGRVGELFF
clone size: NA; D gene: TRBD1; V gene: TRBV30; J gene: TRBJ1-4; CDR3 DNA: TGTGCCTCAACCGGGACAGGGTTGGAAAAACTGTTTTTT; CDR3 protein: CASTGTGLEKLFF
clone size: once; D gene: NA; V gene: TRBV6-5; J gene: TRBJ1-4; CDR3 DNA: TGTGCCAGCAGCGAGGCGAGGGAGGAAAAACTGTTTTTT; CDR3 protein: CASSEAREEKLFF
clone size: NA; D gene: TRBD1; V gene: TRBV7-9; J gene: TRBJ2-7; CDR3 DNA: TGTGCCAGCAGCGACAGGGTTAGCTACGAGCAGTACTTC; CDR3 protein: CASSDRVSYEQYF
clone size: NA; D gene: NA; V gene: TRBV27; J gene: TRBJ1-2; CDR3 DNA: TGTGCCAGCAGTTTTCGTGAGAGTTGGGGCTACACCTTC; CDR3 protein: CASSFRESWGYTF
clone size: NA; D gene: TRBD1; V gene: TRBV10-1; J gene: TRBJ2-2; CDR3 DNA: TGCGCCAGCAGTGAGGACAGGGTCTTCAACACCGGGGAGCTGTTTTTT; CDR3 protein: CASSEDRVFNTGELFF
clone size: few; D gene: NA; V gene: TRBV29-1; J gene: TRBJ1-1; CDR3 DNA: TGCAGCGCCCTCCTGAACACTGAAGCTTTCTTT; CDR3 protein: CSALLNTEAFF
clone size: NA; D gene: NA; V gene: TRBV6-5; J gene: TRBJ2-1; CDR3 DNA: TGTGCCAGCAGCGCCGGGGCACCAAATGAGCAGTTCTTC; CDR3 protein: CASSAGAPNEQFF
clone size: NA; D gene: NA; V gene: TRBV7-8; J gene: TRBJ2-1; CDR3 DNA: TGTGCCAGCAGCTCCGACCCTACCGAGGGCAATGAGCAGTTCTTC; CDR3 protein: CASSSDPTEGNEQFF
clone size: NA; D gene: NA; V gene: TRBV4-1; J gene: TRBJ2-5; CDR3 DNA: TGCGCCAGCAGTTCAGACAGTGGACAAGAGACCCAGTACTTC; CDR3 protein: CASSSDSGQETQYF
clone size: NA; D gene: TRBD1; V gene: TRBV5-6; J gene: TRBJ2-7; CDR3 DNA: TGTGCCAGCAGCTTGGAGGGACAGGGGAGATGGGAGCAGTACTTC; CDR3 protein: CASSLEGQGRWEQYF
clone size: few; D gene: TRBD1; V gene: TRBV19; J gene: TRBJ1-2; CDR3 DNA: TGTGCCAGTAGTATAAGGACAGGACCTGAGAGGTACACCTTC; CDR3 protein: CASSIRTGPERYTF
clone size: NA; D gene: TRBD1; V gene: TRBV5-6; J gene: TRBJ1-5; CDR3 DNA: TGTGCCAGCAGCTTTGGACAGGGCAGGAAGCCCCAGCATTTT; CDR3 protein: CASSFGQGRKPQHF
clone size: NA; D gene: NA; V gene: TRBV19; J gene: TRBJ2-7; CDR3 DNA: TGTGCCAGTAGTATAGACCAGGGGTACGAGCAGTACTTC; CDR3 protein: CASSIDQGYEQYF
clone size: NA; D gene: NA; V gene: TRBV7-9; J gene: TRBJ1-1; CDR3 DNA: TGTGCCAGCAGCTTCTTACAGGACATGAACACTGAAGCTTTCTTT; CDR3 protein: CASSFLQDMNTEAFF
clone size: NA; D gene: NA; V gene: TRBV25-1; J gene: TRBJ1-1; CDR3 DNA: TGTGCCAGCAGTGAATATGGGAGGGGCACTGAAGCTTTCTTT; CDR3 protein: CASSEYGRGTEAFF
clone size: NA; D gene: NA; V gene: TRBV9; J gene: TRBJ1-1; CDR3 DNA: TGTGCCAGCAGCGTAGGAGTCGGGAACACTGAAGCTTTCTTT; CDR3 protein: CASSVGVGNTEAFF
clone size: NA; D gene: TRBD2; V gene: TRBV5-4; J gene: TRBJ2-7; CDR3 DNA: TGTGCCAGCAGCTTTAAGACGGGGGCACTAGCGGTACCTTACGAGCAGTACTTC; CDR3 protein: CASSFKTGALAVPYEQYF
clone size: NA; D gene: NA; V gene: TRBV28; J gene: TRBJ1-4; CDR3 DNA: TGTGCCAGCAGTTTAAGTCCACAGAGGGGTAATGAAAAACTGTTTTTT; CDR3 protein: CASSLSPQRGNEKLFF
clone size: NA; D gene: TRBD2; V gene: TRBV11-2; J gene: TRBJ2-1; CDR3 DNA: TGTGCCAGCAGCCTGACTAGCGGGTTCTACAATGAGCAGTTCTTC; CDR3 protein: CASSLTSGFYNEQFF
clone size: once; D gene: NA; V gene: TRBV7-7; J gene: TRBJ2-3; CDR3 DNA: TGTGCTAGCAGCTTTGGGGGGAGCACAGATACGCAGTATTTT; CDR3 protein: CASSFGGSTDTQYF
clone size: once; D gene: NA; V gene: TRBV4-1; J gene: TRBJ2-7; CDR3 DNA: TGCGCCAGCAGCCAAGATCGGGAGCAGTACTTC; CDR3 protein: CASSQDREQYF
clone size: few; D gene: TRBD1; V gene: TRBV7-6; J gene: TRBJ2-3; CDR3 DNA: TGTGCCAGCAGCCTTTATACAGGGGTGATAACAGACGATACGCAGTATTTT; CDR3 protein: CASSLYTGVITDDTQYF
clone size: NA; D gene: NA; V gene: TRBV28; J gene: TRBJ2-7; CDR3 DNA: TGTGCCAGCGGTCCCTACGAGCAGTACTTC; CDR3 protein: CASGPYEQYF
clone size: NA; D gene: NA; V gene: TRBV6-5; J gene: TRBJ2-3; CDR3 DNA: TGTGCCAGCCGTCTCTCCGCGTACACAGATACGCAGTATTTT; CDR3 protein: CASRLSAYTDTQYF
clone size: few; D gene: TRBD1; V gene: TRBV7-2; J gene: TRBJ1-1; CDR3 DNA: TGTGCCAGCAGCTCCGGGACAGGGATGGTCACTGAAGCTTTCTTT; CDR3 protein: CASSSGTGMVTEAFF
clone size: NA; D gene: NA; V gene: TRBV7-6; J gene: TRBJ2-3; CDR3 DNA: TGTGCCAGCAGCTTAGTGTCAGGAGCCACAGATACGCAGTATTTT; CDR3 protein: CASSLVSGATDTQYF
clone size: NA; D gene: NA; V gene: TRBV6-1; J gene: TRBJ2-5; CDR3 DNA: TGTGCCAGCAGTGAATCCCCGGGGGAGCAGACCCAGTACTTC; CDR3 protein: CASSESPGEQTQYF
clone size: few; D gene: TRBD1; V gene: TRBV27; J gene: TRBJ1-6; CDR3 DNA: TGTGCCAGCAGTTTAGCCCGGACAGGTCCATATAATTCACCCCTCCACTTT; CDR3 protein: CASSLARTGPYNSPLHF